The sequence of this T cell receptor beta chain was determined in a study of blood T cell repertoires in COVID-19. Study background: The United States, Italy and Spain provided the acute and convalescent COVID-19 samples. PBMCs, B-cell-depleted T cells, or T cells were the source of the cDNA or gDNA that made up the material.

CDR3 length: 13 residues. Germline loops: CDR1 SGHRS, CDR2 YFSETQ. V lost 3 bases and J 4 bases, leaving 10 bases between the germline ends. Authors' analysis steps: The assay estimated nucleated cells by amplifying reference gene primers. Assay used: immunoSEQ multiplex PCR; TCRdb lists only in-frame clones, some missing. From that table come the V and J calls and clone size; the DNA was used to work out D and trimming. The sample lists approximately 120,000 clones, 88% occurring once. The TCR originated in a man between 50 and 59 years old with acute or convalescent COVID-19. Sequencing input: peripheral blood. The V call is TRBV5-1, the J call TRBJ2-5; D unresolved. The CDR3: CASSSQQVETQYF. CDR3 DNA: TGCGCCAGCAGCTCCCAGCAGGTAGAGACCCAGTACTTC.